This T cell receptor (beta chain) appears in the sequencing data of a study of human T cells and chemical hapten exposure. This clonotype was detected ten times or more. Its antigen remains unknown. Library construction involved attaching unique molecular identifiers to individual cDNA molecules, which allowed quantitative, reproducible TCR counting. One entry per CDR3 protein, called by TCRdb with MiXCR from the RACE reads. This sample yields roughly 48,000 distinct CDR3 sequences, of which approximately 11% are seen a single time; under 2% belongs to the top ten. Trimming removed 4 bases at V and 1 base at J, with 10 bases between. Germline values: CDR1 KGHSH, CDR2 LQKENI. This CDR3 spans 14 amino acids. Study-level points and caveats: Significantly more large CDR3 similarity clusters arose among expanded TCRs than among controls. Donors, who had alopecia, may show an immune response that differs from healthy people's.

Time point given: patch test 1, 2 weeks after DPC sensitization. As for treatment: therapeutic diphenylcyclopropenone sensitization with weekly scalp DPC. The starting material, unfractionated whole blood, was used for total RNA extraction. Donation of samples came from alopecia patients who were 18 to 70 years old and suitable for DPC. The clonotype was recovered from a woman between 40 and 55 years old with alopecia areata. Some clones in this sample may be carry-over from other donors' samples. This specimen consisted of whole blood, obtained in connection with sensitization to the hapten diphenylcyclopropenone (DPC). The V gene is TRBV18, the J gene TRBJ1-1; D is unclear. CDR3 residues: CASSRGPSNTEAFF. The CDR3 DNA sequence: TGTGCCAGCTCACGCGGGCCCTCGAACACTGAAGCTTTCTTT.